This T cell receptor (beta chain) is drawn from a study of shared clonotypes between healthy human individuals. Overall study findings and caveats: It was the non-shared clonotypes that had lower generation probabilities than clonotypes shared by all four donors. Sorted-subset sequencing, rarefaction showed, was incomplete despite large depth.

Positive CCR7 selection of CD45RO-negative cells yielded the naive CD8 cells, and terminally differentiated effector memory CD45RA+ cells were excluded. All of the donors resided in Nashville, Tennessee, and each was a Caucasian adult. Sequenced by immunoSEQ multiplex PCR; TCRdb stores in-frame clones only, minus some. The profile shows under 2,000,000 clones, about 95% of them singletons. This clone showed up just once. Its antigen is currently unknown. Other DNA variants within this sample encode the same CDR3. The TCR was taken from a young man in good health. The source material was naive CD8+ T cells sorted from blood.

CDR3 sequence reads: CASSLGATDTQYF. CDR3 DNA: TGTGCCAGCAGCTTAGGAGCAACAGATACGCAGTATTTT. This chain joins TRBV7-9 and TRBJ2-3; D remains ambiguous. This CDR3 contains 13 residues. Trimming shortened V by 1 base and J by 3 bases, and 5 bases separated the two germline ends. Germline-derived CDR1 and CDR2 are SEHNR and FQNEAQ (reference sequence).